This TCR beta chain was identified during a study of blood T cell repertoires in COVID-19. Study at large: Sites in the United States, Italy and Spain provided acute and convalescent COVID-19 samples. In each case, the material was cDNA or gDNA derived from T cells, B-cell-depleted T cells, or PBMCs.

Measured with immunoSEQ multiplex PCR; TCRdb has only the in-frame clones, and not every one. The data hold fewer than 250,000 clones, with approximately 86% observed a single time. Trimming removed 0 bases at V and 5 bases at J, with 16 bases between. Germline loops: CDR1 GTSNPN, CDR2 SVGIG (reference sequence). This CDR3 region has 15 residues. This clone was found a few times. The study recruited people aged about 18 to 90 years across roughly 25 US areas. Donors were grouped by their self-reported clinical history. The receptor's source is a middle-aged woman with acute COVID-19. The chain couples TRBV30 to TRBJ2-5; possible D gene TRBD2, 6 bases. The sequenced material came from PBMCs or T cells enriched from blood (not recorded which). The CDR3 DNA reads TGTGCCTGGAGTGTAAATCTTAGCGGACGGGAGACCCAGTACTTC. It yields the protein CAWSVNLSGRETQYF.